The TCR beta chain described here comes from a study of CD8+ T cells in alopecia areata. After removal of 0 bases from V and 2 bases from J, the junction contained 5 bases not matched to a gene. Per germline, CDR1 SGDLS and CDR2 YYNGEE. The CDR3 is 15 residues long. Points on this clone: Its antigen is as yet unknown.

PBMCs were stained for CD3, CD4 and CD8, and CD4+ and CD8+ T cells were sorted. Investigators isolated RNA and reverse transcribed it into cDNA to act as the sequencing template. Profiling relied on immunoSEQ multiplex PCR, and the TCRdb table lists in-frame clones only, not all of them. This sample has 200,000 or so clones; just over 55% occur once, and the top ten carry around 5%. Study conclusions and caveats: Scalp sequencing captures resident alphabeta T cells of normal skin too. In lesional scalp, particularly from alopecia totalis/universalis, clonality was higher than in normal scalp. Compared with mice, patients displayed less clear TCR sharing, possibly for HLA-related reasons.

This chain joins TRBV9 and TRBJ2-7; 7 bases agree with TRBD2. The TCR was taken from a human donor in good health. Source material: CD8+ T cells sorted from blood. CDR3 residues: CASSVGGGPAYEQYF. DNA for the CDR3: TGTGCCAGCAGCGTAGGGGGAGGGCCAGCCTACGAGCAGTACTTC.